The 15 T cell receptor beta chains below all came from one sample that was sequenced in a study of blood T cell repertoires in COVID-19. Generated by immunoSEQ multiplex PCR, the TCRdb table keeps only in-frame clones and is missing some. The data show around 70,000 clones, approximately 85% seen once. Sample: peripheral blood. Receptors originate from a man aged 65 to 79 with acute or convalescent COVID-19.

The chain is built from TRBV2 and TRBJ2-6; D possibly corresponds to TRBD2 (5 bases). The V gene's germline CDR1 is SNHLY and CDR2 FYNNEI. Deletions cut 6 bases from V and 0 bases from J, with 12 bases between. This CDR3 is built from 16 residues. The CDR3: CASRQLRDSGANVLTF. CDR3 nucleotide sequence: TGTGCCAGCAGGCAGCTCCGGGACTCTGGGGCCAACGTCCTGACTTTC. Combining the CDR3 with reference TRBV2 and TRBJ2-6 gives the whole variable domain EPEVTQTPSHQVTQMGQEVILRCVPISNHLYFYWYRQILGQKVEFLVSFYNNEISEKSEIFDDQFSVERPDGSNFTLKIRSTKLEDSAMYFCASRQLRDSGANVLTFGAGSRLTVL.

CDR3 nucleotides: TGTGCCAGCAGTGGACAGGGGCCAAGCTCTGGGGCCAACGTCCTGACTTTC. This encodes CASSGQGPSSGANVLTF. V is TRBV5-4 and J is TRBJ2-6; 9 nucleotides line up with TRBD1. Looked up from germline, CDR1 is SGHNT and CDR2 is YYREEE (reference sequence). The CDR3 has 17 residues. With 5 bases clipped from V and 0 bases from J, the junction kept 6 bases outside the gene matches.

J is TRBJ2-5 and V is TRBV5-1; D may be TRBD1 (5 bases). CDR1 is SGHRS, CDR2 YFSETQ, per germline. The CDR3 is 15 amino acids. Trimming took off 4 bases at V and 0 bases at J, with 13 bases between the two ends. CDR3 amino acids: CASSGGARNQETQYF. The CDR3 nucleotides read TGCGCCAGCAGCGGTGGGGCGCGGAACCAAGAGACCCAGTACTTC.

The chain combines TRBV10-2 with TRBJ2-5, with TRBD1 matching over 10 bases. CDR3 length equals 14 residues. The germline gives CDR1 WSHSY, CDR2 SAAADI. The junction had 7 bases not matched to a gene; V was cut back by 5 bases and J by 7 bases. The CDR3 DNA follows: TGCGCCAGCAGTCTCGGGACAGGGGTTGGGACCCAGTACTTC. It translates to CASSLGTGVGTQYF.

This clone was observed a single time. The chain employs TRBV19 and TRBJ2-3; TRBD1 matches 7 bases. This CDR3 has 14 residues. The V gene end was trimmed by 2 bases and the J gene end by 3 bases; junction bases not matched to a gene: 2. The germline gives CDR1 LNHDA, CDR2 SQIVND (reference sequence). CDR3 protein: CASSIRQGTDTQYF. Written as DNA, the CDR3 is TGTGCCAGTAGTATACGACAGGGAACAGATACGCAGTATTTT.

The chain uses TRBV15 and TRBJ1-4, with 10 bases that match TRBD1. The J segment lost 7 bases and the V segment lost 4 bases, leaving 9 bases of the junction unmatched. The V gene's germline CDR1 is LNHNV and CDR2 YYDKDF (reference sequence). The CDR3 has 16 residues. The CDR3 here is CATSNRQGARPEKLFF. CDR3 sequence (DNA): TGTGCCACCAGCAATCGACAGGGGGCGCGTCCTGAAAAACTGTTTTTT.

In this sample, this clone turned up once. The J gene is TRBJ1-5, the V gene TRBV29-1; 7 nucleotides align to TRBD1. Germline lookup yields CDR1 SQVTM and CDR2 ANQGSEA. The trim removed 4 bases at V and 4 bases at J, leaving 7 bases unmatched. The CDR3 has 14 residues. The CDR3 nucleotides read TGCAGCGTTGTTGGGCAGGGGGGAAATCAGCCCCAGCATTTT. This encodes CSVVGQGGNQPQHF. Full variable domain (rest looked up from reference TRBV29-1 and TRBJ1-5): SAVISQKPSRDICQRGTSLTIQCQVDSQVTMMFWYRQQPGQSLTLIATANQGSEATYESGFVIDKFPISRPNLTFSTLTVSNMSPEDSSIYLCSVVGQGGNQPQHFGDGTRLSIL.

The chain links TRBV11-2 to TRBJ2-5; tentatively, D is TRBD1 (6 bases). The CDR3 is made up of 18 amino acids. With 4 bases removed from V and 5 bases from J, the gap between germline ends came to 26 bases. Per the germline V gene, CDR1 is SGHAT and CDR2 is FQNNGV. The CDR3 nucleotides are TGTGCCAGCAGCTCCGAGGGGGTTCGGCGGAACAGGATGGAGACCCAGTACTTC. Translating it yields CASSSEGVRRNRMETQYF.

The J gene is TRBJ1-5, the V gene TRBV7-8; D might be TRBD1 (5 bases). The V end lost 2 bases, the J end lost 1 base, and 12 bases lay between the germline ends. CDR1 SGHVS and CDR2 FQNEAQ come from the germline V gene. CDR3 length: 16 amino acids. This chain's CDR3 is CASSLSAGNSNQPQHF. In nucleotides, the CDR3 is TGTGCCAGCAGCTTAAGTGCAGGGAACAGCAATCAGCCCCAGCATTTT.

The chain employs TRBV28 and TRBJ2-7, with D possibly being TRBD1 (5 bases). Germline CDR1 and CDR2: MDHEN and SYDVKM. The germline V and J ends were trimmed by 6 bases and 3 bases, with 12 bases remaining between them. The CDR3 is made up of 13 amino acids. This chain's CDR3 is CASRPPGLYEQYF. CDR3 coding DNA: TGTGCCAGCAGGCCCCCAGGGCTCTACGAGCAGTACTTC.

The gene calls are TRBV2 and TRBJ2-3, with D perhaps matching TRBD2 (5 bases). With 6 bases removed from V and 1 base from J, the gap between germline ends came to 11 bases. This CDR3 region has 14 residues. Germline V CDR1 and CDR2: SNHLY, FYNNEI. CDR3 in amino acids: CASSSGLGTDTQYF. CDR3 bases: TGTGCCAGCAGCTCGGGGTTGGGCACAGATACGCAGTATTTT.

V usage is TRBV28 and J usage is TRBJ2-5; 10 bases are shared with TRBD2. Germline V gives CDR1 MDHEN, CDR2 SYDVKM. V gave up 5 bases and J gave up 3 bases; unmatched junction bases: 9. This CDR3 spans 16 amino acids. CDR3 DNA sequence: TGTGCCAGCAGTGCCAGCGGGAGGGGGCTCGAAGAGACCCAGTACTTC. Its protein is CASSASGRGLEETQYF.

This clone came up once. The CDR3 region is CASSPYPLAGGPNIQYF. In DNA form, the CDR3 reads TGTGCCAGCAGCCCGTACCCCCTAGCGGGAGGGCCCAACATTCAGTACTTC. V usage is TRBV4-2 and J usage is TRBJ2-4; 12 positions agree with TRBD2. The CDR3 is made up of 17 amino acids. Germline lookup yields CDR1 LGHNA and CDR2 YNFKEQ. Trimming took 4 bases from V and 7 from J; bases not matched to a gene: 11.

J is TRBJ2-1 and V is TRBV19; TRBD1 matches at 9 bases. V gave up 6 bases and J gave up 5 bases; unmatched junction bases: 5. CDR1 is LNHDA, CDR2 SQIVND, per germline (reference sequence). The CDR3 loop spans 14 amino acids. CDR3 nucleotides: TGTGCCAGTAGACGGACAGGGGTAAACAATGAGCAGTTCTTC. Translated, it gives CASRRTGVNNEQFF.

The V and J genes are TRBV5-4 and TRBJ2-5; possible D gene TRBD2, 6 bases. CDR3 size: 14 residues. Trimming took off 2 bases at V and 4 bases at J, with 12 bases between the two ends. Per the germline V gene, CDR1 is SGHNT and CDR2 is YYREEE (reference sequence). In DNA form, the CDR3 reads TGTGCCAGCAGCTTTCGAGCGCGGGGAGAGACCCAGTACTTC. It specifies CASSFRARGETQYF. Variable domain in full (rest from reference TRBV5-4 and TRBJ2-5): ETGVTQSPTHLIKTRGQQVTLRCSSQSGHNTVSWYQQALGQGPQFIFQYYREEENGRGNFPPRFSGLQFPNYSSELNVNALELDDSALYLCASSFRARGETQYFGPGTRLLVL.